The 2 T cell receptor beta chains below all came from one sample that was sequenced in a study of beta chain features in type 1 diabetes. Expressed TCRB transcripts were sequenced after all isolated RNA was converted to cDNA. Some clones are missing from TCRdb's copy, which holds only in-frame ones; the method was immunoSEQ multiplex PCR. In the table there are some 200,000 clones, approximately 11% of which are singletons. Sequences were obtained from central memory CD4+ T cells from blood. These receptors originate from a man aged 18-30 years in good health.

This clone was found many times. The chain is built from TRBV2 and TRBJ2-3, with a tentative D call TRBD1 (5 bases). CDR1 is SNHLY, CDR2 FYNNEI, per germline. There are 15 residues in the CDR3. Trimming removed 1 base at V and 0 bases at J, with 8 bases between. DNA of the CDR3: TGTGCCAGCAGTGAAGGGGGCCTTAGCACAGATACGCAGTATTTT. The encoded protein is CASSEGGLSTDTQYF.

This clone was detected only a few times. CDR3 region: CASSYDSTGEQYF. The CDR3, as DNA: TGTGCCAGCAGCTACGACAGTACGGGCGAGCAGTACTTC. V gene TRBV14 combines with J gene TRBJ2-7, with D perhaps TRBD1 (5 bases). V lost 5 bases and J 6 bases, leaving 14 bases between the germline ends. Germline CDR1 reads SGHDN; CDR2 reads FVKESK. The CDR3 totals 13 residues.